This TCR beta chain was profiled in a study of blood T cell repertoires in COVID-19. The CDR3 contains 15 residues. Germline CDR1 ENHRY, CDR2 SYGVKD. V lost 3 bases, J lost 3 bases, and 15 bases lay in between. The protocol was immunoSEQ multiplex PCR, while the TCRdb copy is restricted to in-frame clones and leaves out a portion. The sample gives almost 350,000 clones, about 92% of which show up once; around 3.9% is in the top ten. The clonotype comes from a woman aged 55-69 years with COVID-19, enrolled during active disease. The sequenced material came from peripheral blood. This chain links TRBV10-3 with TRBJ2-7; perhaps TRBD2 as D (7 bases). The CDR3, as DNA: TGTGCCATCAGTGATGGGGGAGGGGGAGTCTACGAGCAGTACTTC. This sequence encodes CAISDGGGGVYEQYF.